Sequencing of this TCR beta chain was carried out in a study of blood T cell repertoires in COVID-19. Individuals drawn from 20 to 30 US areas were roughly 18 to 95 years old. Trimming cost V 5 bases and J 2 bases; bases outside gene matches: 5. Per germline, CDR1 SGHDN and CDR2 FVKESK. This CDR3 comprises 14 residues. Assay: immunoSEQ multiplex PCR; the TCRdb copy retains only in-frame clones and omits some. This table holds roughly 200,000 clones, 75% to 90% found once. Sequenced: PBMCs or T cells enriched from blood (not recorded which). The source is a man aged 35 to 55 who had recovered from COVID-19. The chain uses TRBV14 and TRBJ2-5, with 7 bases identical to TRBD2. The chain's CDR3 is CASSFGGGQETQYF. The CDR3 bases are TGTGCCAGCAGCTTCGGCGGGGGTCAAGAGACCCAGTACTTC.